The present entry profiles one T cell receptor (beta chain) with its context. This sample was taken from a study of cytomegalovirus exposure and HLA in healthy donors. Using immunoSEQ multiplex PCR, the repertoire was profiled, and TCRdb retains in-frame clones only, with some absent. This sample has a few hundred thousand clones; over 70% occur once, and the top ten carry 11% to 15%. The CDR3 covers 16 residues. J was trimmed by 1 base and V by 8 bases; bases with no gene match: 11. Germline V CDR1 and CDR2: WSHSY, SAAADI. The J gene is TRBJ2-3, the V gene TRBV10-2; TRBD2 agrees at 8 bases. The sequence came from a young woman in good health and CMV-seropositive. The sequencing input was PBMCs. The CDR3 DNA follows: TGCGCCAGCGACCCCTTAGCGGGACGGGGCACAGATACGCAGTATTTT. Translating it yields CASDPLAGRGTDTQYF.